What follows is one T cell receptor beta chain and its context. This sample stems from a study of blood T cell repertoires in COVID-19. For the study at large: The study drew acute and convalescent COVID-19 samples from the United States, Italy and Spain.

TCRdb's copy holds only in-frame clones and misses some; the assay was immunoSEQ multiplex PCR. The table records 210,000 or so clones, 80% to 90% of them present only once. Participants spanned ages about 18 to 95 years and resided in around 25 US areas. Participant-reported clinical history was the basis for cohort assignment. Germline-derived CDR1 and CDR2 are SGHAT and FQNNGV. The CDR3 runs to 14 residues. Trimming at V came to 7 bases and at J to 8 bases, leaving 8 bases not matched to a gene. V is TRBV11-2 and J is TRBJ2-1; 10 bases map to TRBD2. Material for sequencing was PBMCs or T cells enriched from blood (not recorded which). The receptor comes from a woman in her twenties or thirties who had been exposed to COVID-19. CDR3 loop: CASTVAGTSDEQFF. In DNA, the CDR3 is TGTGCCAGCACCGTAGCCGGGACTAGCGATGAGCAGTTCTTC.